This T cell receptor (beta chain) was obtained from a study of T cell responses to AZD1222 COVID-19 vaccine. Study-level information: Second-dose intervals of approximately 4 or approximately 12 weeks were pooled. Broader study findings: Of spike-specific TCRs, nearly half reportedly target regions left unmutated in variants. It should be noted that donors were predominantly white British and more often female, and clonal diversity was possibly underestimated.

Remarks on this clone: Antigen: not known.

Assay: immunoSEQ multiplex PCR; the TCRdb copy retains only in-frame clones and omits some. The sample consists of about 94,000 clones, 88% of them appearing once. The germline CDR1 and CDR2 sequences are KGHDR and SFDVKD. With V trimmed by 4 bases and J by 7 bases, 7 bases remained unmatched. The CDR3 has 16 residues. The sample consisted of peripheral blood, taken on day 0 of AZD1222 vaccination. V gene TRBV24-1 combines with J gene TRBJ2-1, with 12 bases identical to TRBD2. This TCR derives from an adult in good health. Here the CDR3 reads CATSDPSGGARNEQFF. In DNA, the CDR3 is TGTGCCACCAGTGACCCTAGCGGGGGGGCTAGGAATGAGCAGTTCTTC.